These T cell receptor beta chains were read from a single sample in a study of human T cells and chemical hapten exposure. TCRdb reprocessed the RACE reads with MiXCR, giving one entry per CDR3 protein. Altogether some 77,000 distinct CDR3 sequences are present, around a tenth being singletons, with the ten largest covering 1.1% to 1.5%. The sample here was whole blood, taken in connection with sensitization to the hapten diphenylcyclopropenone (DPC). The receptors were sampled from a woman between 50 and 59 years old with alopecia areata. Some clones in this sample may be carry-over from other donors' samples. Both conserved end residues are part of each CDR3. Each record gives: clone size, J gene, D gene, V gene, CDR3 protein, CDR3 DNA. D genes are given only for firm matches. Size values are once, few and many counts, or a class for expanded clones, and some rows have none.

clone size: NA
J gene: TRBJ1-4
D gene: NA
V gene: TRBV12-3/TRBV12-4
CDR3 protein: CASSTQGPANEKLFF
CDR3 DNA: TGTGCCAGCAGCACCCAGGGGCCCGCTAATGAAAAACTGTTTTTT

clone size: many
J gene: TRBJ1-3
D gene: NA
V gene: TRBV14
CDR3 protein: CASSPRGGGNTIYF
CDR3 DNA: TGTGCCAGCAGCCCCAGGGGAGGAGGAAACACCATATATTTT

clone size: many
J gene: TRBJ2-1
D gene: NA
V gene: TRBV7-8
CDR3 protein: CASSLKVATAEPNEQFF
CDR3 DNA: TGTGCCAGCAGCTTAAAGGTAGCGACCGCCGAGCCCAATGAGCAGTTCTTC

clone size: NA
J gene: TRBJ2-6
D gene: TRBD1
V gene: TRBV27
CDR3 protein: CASSPPRQGGSGANVLTF
CDR3 DNA: TGTGCCAGCAGTCCTCCCAGACAGGGGGGCTCTGGGGCCAACGTCCTGACTTTC

clone size: NA
J gene: TRBJ2-2
D gene: NA
V gene: TRBV10-2
CDR3 protein: CASSESRLLTGELFF
CDR3 DNA: TGCGCCAGCAGTGAGTCCCGACTTCTCACCGGGGAGCTGTTTTTT

clone size: NA
J gene: TRBJ2-1
D gene: NA
V gene: TRBV29-1
CDR3 protein: CSVELGEQFF
CDR3 DNA: TGCAGCGTTGAACTGGGAGAGCAGTTCTTC

clone size: NA
J gene: TRBJ1-6
D gene: NA
V gene: TRBV4-1
CDR3 protein: CASSQKASYNSPLHF
CDR3 DNA: TGCGCCAGCAGCCAGAAGGCATCCTATAATTCACCCCTCCACTTT

clone size: NA
J gene: TRBJ2-1
D gene: TRBD2
V gene: TRBV29-1
CDR3 protein: CSARGGGPRNEQFF
CDR3 DNA: TGCAGCGCCCGGGGGGGGGGACCCCGCAATGAGCAGTTCTTC

clone size: few
J gene: TRBJ1-5
D gene: NA
V gene: TRBV10-1
CDR3 protein: CASSVGVNQPQHF
CDR3 DNA: TGCGCCAGCAGTGTAGGGGTCAATCAGCCCCAGCATTTT

clone size: few
J gene: TRBJ2-6
D gene: NA
V gene: TRBV30
CDR3 protein: CAWAPTTVLSRANVLTF
CDR3 DNA: TGTGCCTGGGCGCCCACTACGGTTCTCTCTCGGGCCAACGTCCTGACTTTC

clone size: NA
J gene: TRBJ1-1
D gene: NA
V gene: TRBV29-1
CDR3 protein: CSVDWTENTEAFF
CDR3 DNA: TGCAGCGTGGATTGGACGGAGAACACTGAAGCTTTCTTT

clone size: NA
J gene: TRBJ2-5
D gene: NA
V gene: TRBV6-6
CDR3 protein: CASTTQETQYF
CDR3 DNA: TGTGCCAGCACCACGCAAGAGACCCAGTACTTC

clone size: NA
J gene: TRBJ1-1
D gene: TRBD1
V gene: TRBV9
CDR3 protein: CASSVGIGTGGTGAFF
CDR3 DNA: TGTGCCAGCAGCGTAGGAATAGGGACAGGGGGCACTGGAGCTTTCTTT

clone size: many
J gene: TRBJ2-1
D gene: NA
V gene: TRBV12-3/TRBV12-4
CDR3 protein: CASSPTLGEQFF
CDR3 DNA: TGTGCCAGCAGTCCAACCTTGGGTGAGCAGTTCTTC

clone size: NA
J gene: TRBJ1-5
D gene: TRBD1
V gene: TRBV18
CDR3 protein: CASSRDRTQPQHF
CDR3 DNA: TGTGCCAGCTCACGGGACAGGACACAGCCCCAGCATTTT

clone size: NA
J gene: TRBJ2-2
D gene: NA
V gene: TRBV10-3
CDR3 protein: CAHSAGANTGELFF
CDR3 DNA: TGTGCTCACTCGGCCGGAGCGAACACCGGGGAGCTGTTTTTT

clone size: few
J gene: TRBJ1-1
D gene: NA
V gene: TRBV9
CDR3 protein: CASSPQTGYTEAFF
CDR3 DNA: TGTGCCAGCAGCCCACAGACCGGGTACACTGAAGCTTTCTTT

clone size: NA
J gene: TRBJ1-2
D gene: NA
V gene: TRBV30
CDR3 protein: CAWSRGEGHYGYTF
CDR3 DNA: TGTGCCTGGAGTCGAGGGGAGGGTCACTATGGCTACACCTTC

clone size: few
J gene: TRBJ2-1
D gene: NA
V gene: TRBV18
CDR3 protein: CASSPDKVGNEQFF
CDR3 DNA: TGTGCCAGCTCACCAGATAAGGTTGGCAATGAGCAGTTCTTC

clone size: NA
J gene: TRBJ2-1
D gene: NA
V gene: TRBV7-9
CDR3 protein: CASSLVRLSSYNEQFF
CDR3 DNA: TGTGCCAGCAGCTTAGTTCGCTTGAGCTCCTACAATGAGCAGTTCTTC

clone size: NA
J gene: TRBJ2-7
D gene: NA
V gene: TRBV5-4
CDR3 protein: CASSLATGDSREQYF
CDR3 DNA: TGTGCCAGCAGCTTGGCCACAGGGGACTCTCGCGAGCAGTACTTC

clone size: few
J gene: TRBJ1-5
D gene: NA
V gene: TRBV29-1
CDR3 protein: CSVVDGNQPQHF
CDR3 DNA: TGCAGCGTTGTTGACGGCAATCAGCCCCAGCATTTT

clone size: NA
J gene: TRBJ2-1
D gene: TRBD2
V gene: TRBV9
CDR3 protein: CASSVEGSGRFDEQFF
CDR3 DNA: TGTGCCAGCAGCGTAGAAGGTAGCGGGAGGTTCGATGAGCAGTTCTTC

clone size: few
J gene: TRBJ2-1
D gene: NA
V gene: TRBV5-1
CDR3 protein: CASSLEDPTRDEQFF
CDR3 DNA: TGCGCCAGCAGCTTGGAGGACCCTACCCGTGATGAGCAGTTCTTC

clone size: NA
J gene: TRBJ2-1
D gene: NA
V gene: TRBV11-2
CDR3 protein: CASSFVGNLNNEQFF
CDR3 DNA: TGTGCCAGCAGCTTCGTCGGGAACCTCAACAATGAGCAGTTCTTC

clone size: few
J gene: TRBJ2-7
D gene: NA
V gene: TRBV27
CDR3 protein: CASSLRDGVYEQYF
CDR3 DNA: TGTGCCAGCAGTTTACGGGACGGGGTCTACGAGCAGTACTTC

clone size: NA
J gene: TRBJ2-2
D gene: TRBD2
V gene: TRBV30
CDR3 protein: CAWRYAGDTGELFF
CDR3 DNA: TGTGCATGGAGATATGCGGGAGACACCGGGGAGCTGTTTTTT

clone size: NA
J gene: TRBJ2-4
D gene: NA
V gene: TRBV14
CDR3 protein: CASSQLQVAKNIQYF
CDR3 DNA: TGTGCCAGCAGCCAGCTACAGGTTGCCAAAAACATTCAGTACTTC

clone size: many
J gene: TRBJ2-2
D gene: NA
V gene: TRBV6-2/TRBV6-3
CDR3 protein: CASSSLALRGELFF
CDR3 DNA: TGTGCCAGCAGTTCCCTAGCCCTCAGGGGGGAGCTGTTTTTT

clone size: many
J gene: TRBJ2-2
D gene: NA
V gene: TRBV7-3
CDR3 protein: CASSFQGPNTGELFF
CDR3 DNA: TGTGCCAGCAGCTTCCAGGGGCCGAACACCGGGGAGCTGTTTTTT

clone size: few
J gene: TRBJ2-5
D gene: NA
V gene: TRBV6-6
CDR3 protein: CASTLAAYQETQYF
CDR3 DNA: TGTGCCAGCACCCTAGCAGCGTACCAAGAGACCCAGTACTTC

clone size: few
J gene: TRBJ1-1
D gene: NA
V gene: TRBV20-1
CDR3 protein: CSAGRDLGRGSAFF
CDR3 DNA: TGCAGTGCTGGCCGGGACCTGGGGCGGGGGTCAGCTTTCTTT

clone size: NA
J gene: TRBJ2-5
D gene: TRBD1
V gene: TRBV18
CDR3 protein: CASSSGQEETQYF
CDR3 DNA: TGTGCCAGCTCATCCGGACAGGAAGAGACCCAGTACTTC

clone size: NA
J gene: TRBJ1-3
D gene: NA
V gene: TRBV9
CDR3 protein: CASSVGGRVEGNTIYF
CDR3 DNA: TGTGCCAGCAGCGTAGGAGGCAGGGTCGAGGGAAACACCATATATTTT

clone size: NA
J gene: TRBJ2-7
D gene: NA
V gene: TRBV28
CDR3 protein: CASTPSGGGYEQYF
CDR3 DNA: TGTGCCAGCACCCCTTCCGGAGGGGGGTACGAGCAGTACTTC

clone size: few
J gene: TRBJ1-3
D gene: NA
V gene: TRBV6-6
CDR3 protein: CASSYGSSGNTIYF
CDR3 DNA: TGTGCCAGCAGTTACGGGAGCTCTGGAAACACCATATATTTT

clone size: NA
J gene: TRBJ1-5
D gene: TRBD1
V gene: TRBV18
CDR3 protein: CASSQAPGQGQPQHF
CDR3 DNA: TGTGCCAGCTCACAGGCGCCGGGACAGGGGCAGCCCCAGCATTTT

clone size: few
J gene: TRBJ2-3
D gene: NA
V gene: TRBV12-3/TRBV12-4
CDR3 protein: CASSFSGYGDTQYF
CDR3 DNA: TGTGCCAGCAGTTTCAGCGGGTACGGAGATACGCAGTATTTT

clone size: NA
J gene: TRBJ1-1
D gene: NA
V gene: TRBV4-1
CDR3 protein: CASSQERGDVTRNTEAFF
CDR3 DNA: TGCGCCAGCAGCCAAGAGAGAGGGGACGTGACGCGGAACACTGAAGCTTTCTTT

clone size: few
J gene: TRBJ2-5
D gene: TRBD2
V gene: TRBV10-3
CDR3 protein: CAISSASGKETQYF
CDR3 DNA: TGTGCCATCTCGTCGGCTAGCGGGAAAGAGACCCAGTACTTC

clone size: many
J gene: TRBJ2-1
D gene: NA
V gene: TRBV5-4
CDR3 protein: CASSLSDYYNEQFF
CDR3 DNA: TGTGCCAGCAGCTTGAGTGATTATTACAATGAGCAGTTCTTC

clone size: few
J gene: TRBJ2-3
D gene: TRBD2
V gene: TRBV11-2
CDR3 protein: CASSRAGRTDTQYF
CDR3 DNA: TGTGCCAGCAGCCGAGCGGGAAGGACAGATACGCAGTATTTT

clone size: few
J gene: TRBJ2-7
D gene: NA
V gene: TRBV11-2
CDR3 protein: CASSLDVSEQYF
CDR3 DNA: TGTGCCAGCAGCTTAGATGTATCCGAGCAGTACTTC

clone size: few
J gene: TRBJ2-7
D gene: NA
V gene: TRBV28
CDR3 protein: CASSHLGLYEQYF
CDR3 DNA: TGTGCCAGCAGTCATCTAGGACTCTACGAGCAGTACTTC

clone size: many
J gene: TRBJ2-1
D gene: TRBD2
V gene: TRBV7-3
CDR3 protein: CASSGTSGSYNEQFF
CDR3 DNA: TGTGCCAGCAGCGGGACTAGCGGGTCCTACAATGAGCAGTTCTTC

clone size: few
J gene: TRBJ2-3
D gene: TRBD2
V gene: TRBV27
CDR3 protein: CASSTPGLAPSTDTQYF
CDR3 DNA: TGTGCCAGCAGTACCCCCGGACTAGCCCCTAGCACAGATACGCAGTATTTT

clone size: many
J gene: TRBJ2-5
D gene: TRBD2
V gene: TRBV19
CDR3 protein: CASSIEKREDRETQYF
CDR3 DNA: TGTGCCAGTAGTATAGAGAAGCGGGAGGATCGAGAGACCCAGTACTTC

clone size: few
J gene: TRBJ1-6
D gene: NA
V gene: TRBV6-4
CDR3 protein: CASRMNSGSPLHF
CDR3 DNA: TGTGCCAGCCGGATGAATTCGGGTTCCCCCCTCCACTTT

clone size: NA
J gene: TRBJ1-6
D gene: NA
V gene: TRBV20-1
CDR3 protein: CSASQVRGGSYNSPLHF
CDR3 DNA: TGCAGTGCTAGTCAGGTTCGAGGGGGCTCCTATAATTCACCCCTCCACTTT

clone size: many
J gene: TRBJ2-3
D gene: NA
V gene: TRBV6-5
CDR3 protein: CASSYSGTTSTDTQYF
CDR3 DNA: TGTGCCAGCAGTTACTCGGGGACGACTAGCACAGATACGCAGTATTTT